Below, 2 T cell receptor beta chains from the same sample are listed, as sequenced in a study of T-cell reconstitution after alpha-beta-depleted transplantation in children. Preparing the TCRbeta library involved the use of unique molecular identifiers. TCRdb reprocessed the PCR reads via MiXCR and lists one record per CDR3 protein. The sample shows around 340,000 distinct CDR3 sequences, about 14% of them seen only once. The sample in question was PBMCs, obtained from the stem cell graft. The receptor set was obtained from a human donor who donated a stem cell graft to a child with Fanconi anemia.

The chain carries TRBV7-6 and TRBJ1-4; D not resolved. Germline V lookup: CDR1 SGHVS, CDR2 FNYEAQ. This CDR3 is built from 12 residues. The V end lost 8 bases, the J end lost 5 bases, and 9 bases lay between the germline ends. The CDR3 loop reads CASARSNEKLFF. As DNA, the CDR3 is TGTGCCAGCGCTAGGTCAAATGAAAAACTGTTTTTT. The entire variable domain, with the rest obtained from reference TRBV7-6 and TRBJ1-4, is as follows: GAGVSQSPRYKVTKRGQDVALRCDPISGHVSLYWYRQALGQGPEFLTYFNYEAQQDKSGLPNDRFSAERPEGSISTLTIQRTEQRDSAMYRCASARSNEKLFFGSGTQLSVL.

The chain employs TRBV11-2 and TRBJ1-1; D uncertain. V dropped 0 bases and J dropped 7 bases, with 9 bases sitting between them. The CDR3 is made up of 13 amino acids. The germline CDR1 and CDR2 sequences are SGHAT and FQNNGV. CDR3 amino acids: CASSLDPTFEAFF. The CDR3 DNA reads TGTGCCAGCAGCTTAGATCCCACTTTTGAAGCTTTCTTT.